The clone carrying this T cell receptor beta chain came up a few times. Looked up from germline, CDR1 is SEHNR and CDR2 is FQNEAQ (reference sequence). This CDR3 is built from 11 residues. V lost 7 bases and J 12 bases, leaving 13 bases between the germline ends. The data are from a study of T-cell memory formation after mild COVID-19. About the study: TCR clustering was largely donor specific.

TCRdb re-called the 5' RACE reads with MiXCR, one entry per CDR3 protein. The data show roughly 170,000 distinct CDR3 sequences, about 22% seen once. The TCR sequence derives from an adult woman who had mild COVID-19 (a few samples of this study predate the infection). Cell type and time point are not known. The chain has TRBV7-9 and TRBJ2-1, with a weak D call TRBD1 (5 bases). Material for sequencing was PBMCs or a T cell subset sorted from them (not recorded which). The CDR3 nucleotides read TGTGCCAGCAAGATGGATCAGGGGCAGTTCTTC. Residues: CASKMDQGQFF. The full variable domain, its missing parts supplied by reference TRBV7-9 and TRBJ2-1, is DTGVSQNPRHKITKRGQNVTFRCDPISEHNRLYWYRQTLGQGPEFLTYFQNEAQLEKSRLLSDRFSAERPKGSFSTLEIQRTEQGDSAMYLCASKMDQGQFFGPGTRLTVL.